The 3 T cell receptor beta chains below come from one sample, sequenced in a study of blood T cell repertoires in COVID-19. Libraries were prepared by immunoSEQ multiplex PCR; TCRdb keeps only in-frame clonotypes and omits some of them. The sample lists 380,000 or so clones; roughly 90% were seen once. Sequenced material: peripheral blood. These receptors all stem from a man aged 40-50 years with acute or convalescent COVID-19.

This clone was counted a single time. The chain combines TRBV10-3 with TRBJ2-5; D perhaps matches TRBD1 (5 bases). Trimming shortened V by 2 bases and J by 4 bases, and 11 bases separated the two germline ends. The length of the CDR3 is 14 residues. Germline CDR1 reads ENHRY; CDR2 reads SYGVKD. Here the CDR3 reads CAISERGIGETQYF. CDR3 coding DNA: TGTGCCATCAGTGAGAGGGGAATCGGAGAGACCCAGTACTTC.

This rearrangement joins TRBV3-1 (or the pseudogene TRBV3-2) to TRBJ1-4; no firm D call. Germline CDR1 and CDR2: LGHDT and YNNKEL (reference sequence). V was trimmed by 4 bases and J by 4 bases, leaving 10 bases between them. This CDR3 region has 14 residues. The CDR3 reads CASSPAGSNEKLFF. The DNA for the CDR3 is TGTGCCAGCAGCCCCGCAGGCAGTAATGAAAAACTGTTTTTT.

Concerning this clone: One junction end disagrees with the germline gene, perhaps due to a read error. V and J are TRBV7-7 and TRBJ2-2, with 9 nucleotides matching TRBD1. This CDR3 contains 16 residues. The germline CDR1 and CDR2 sequences are SSHAT and FNYEAQ (reference sequence). The CDR3 bases are TGTGCTAGCAGCTTGGGGGACAGGGTCCCGGACGGGGAGCTGTTTTTT. This codes for CASSLGDRVPDGELFF.